Listed below are T cell receptor beta chains from one sample, sequenced in a study of blood T cells in healthy people across ages. TCRdb called the 5' RACE reads again in MiXCR, with one record for every CDR3 protein. The table records some 1.5 million distinct CDR3 sequences, about 45% of them present only once. Sequenced input: blood. The receptors originated from a woman aged 18-35 years in good health. The CDR3 runs from the conserved cysteine through the conserved F or W. The D gene is left open where the match is weak. A clone size is listed for some rows: how often the clone was seen (once, few, many), or a class if it is expanded.

j_call: TRBJ1-1; v_call: TRBV6-2/TRBV6-3; clone_size: NA; d_call: NA; cdr3_aa: CASIRSGSRTEAFF; cdr3_nt: TGTGCCAGCATCCGGTCCGGGAGTCGAACTGAAGCTTTCTTT
j_call: TRBJ2-5; v_call: TRBV7-9; clone_size: few; d_call: NA; cdr3_aa: CASSLSGARETQYF; cdr3_nt: TGTGCCAGCAGCTTATCAGGGGCCCGAGAGACCCAGTACTTC
j_call: TRBJ1-4; v_call: TRBV20-1; clone_size: NA; d_call: TRBD1; cdr3_aa: CSASPGTGDEKLFF; cdr3_nt: TGCAGTGCCTCGCCCGGGACAGGGGATGAAAAACTGTTTTTT
j_call: TRBJ1-1; v_call: TRBV12-3/TRBV12-4; clone_size: few; d_call: NA; cdr3_aa: CASSSRPGIRTEAFF; cdr3_nt: TGTGCCAGCAGTTCTAGACCCGGGATTAGGACTGAAGCTTTCTTT
j_call: TRBJ1-5; v_call: TRBV6-2/TRBV6-3; clone_size: NA; d_call: NA; cdr3_aa: CASSYSGGSRNQPQHF; cdr3_nt: TGTGCCAGCAGTTACTCGGGGGGCTCGCGCAATCAGCCCCAGCATTTT
j_call: TRBJ2-7; v_call: TRBV7-3; clone_size: NA; d_call: TRBD2; cdr3_aa: CASSLILAGCEQYF; cdr3_nt: TGTGCCAGCAGCTTAATCCTAGCGGGGTGCGAGCAGTACTTC
j_call: TRBJ2-1; v_call: TRBV7-2; clone_size: NA; d_call: TRBD2; cdr3_aa: CASSRILAGGMFF; cdr3_nt: TGTGCCAGCAGCCGAATCTTAGCGGGGGGGATGTTCTTC
j_call: TRBJ1-2; v_call: TRBV9; clone_size: NA; d_call: TRBD1; cdr3_aa: CASSTGTDINYGYTF; cdr3_nt: TGTGCCAGCAGCACCGGGACAGATATAAACTATGGCTACACCTTC
j_call: TRBJ2-3; v_call: TRBV27; clone_size: NA; d_call: TRBD2; cdr3_aa: CASSTHPGLAGRTDTQYF; cdr3_nt: TGTGCCAGCAGTACCCACCCGGGACTAGCGGGCCGCACAGATACGCAGTATTTT
j_call: TRBJ2-7; v_call: TRBV20-1; clone_size: NA; d_call: NA; cdr3_aa: CSASGTPFYEQYF; cdr3_nt: TGCAGTGCTAGCGGGACTCCCTTCTACGAGCAGTACTTC
j_call: TRBJ2-7; v_call: TRBV4-1; clone_size: many; d_call: NA; cdr3_aa: CASSQAGNEQYF; cdr3_nt: TGCGCCAGCAGCCAGGCAGGTAACGAGCAGTACTTC
j_call: TRBJ1-6; v_call: TRBV20-1; clone_size: NA; d_call: NA; cdr3_aa: CSAREGRLSSYNSPLHF; cdr3_nt: TGCAGTGCTAGAGAAGGACGCTTGAGCTCCTATAATTCACCCCTCCACTTT
j_call: TRBJ2-3; v_call: TRBV6-1; clone_size: NA; d_call: TRBD2; cdr3_aa: CASSVLAGAPDTQYF; cdr3_nt: TGTGCCAGCAGTGTATTAGCGGGGGCCCCAGATACGCAGTATTTT
j_call: TRBJ2-1; v_call: TRBV12-3/TRBV12-4; clone_size: NA; d_call: NA; cdr3_aa: CASSPLGVSYNEQFF; cdr3_nt: TGTGCCAGCAGTCCCCTTGGAGTCTCCTACAATGAGCAGTTCTTC
j_call: TRBJ1-6; v_call: TRBV5-1; clone_size: many; d_call: NA; cdr3_aa: CASSLRGSSYNSPLHF; cdr3_nt: TGTGCCAGCAGCTTAAGGGGGAGCTCCTATAATTCACCCCTCCACTTT
j_call: TRBJ2-3; v_call: TRBV2; clone_size: few; d_call: NA; cdr3_aa: CASSVLWGVNTQYF; cdr3_nt: TGTGCCAGCAGTGTATTATGGGGAGTAAATACGCAGTATTTT
j_call: TRBJ2-1; v_call: TRBV4-1; clone_size: NA; d_call: TRBD2; cdr3_aa: CASSPRTRQETQFF; cdr3_nt: TGCGCCAGCAGCCCGCGGACTAGACAAGAGACCCAGTTCTTC
j_call: TRBJ2-3; v_call: TRBV10-3; clone_size: few; d_call: TRBD2; cdr3_aa: CAIRGAGGPGRSTDTQYF; cdr3_nt: TGTGCCATCAGGGGAGCGGGAGGGCCCGGGAGGAGCACAGATACGCAGTATTTT
j_call: TRBJ1-5; v_call: TRBV27; clone_size: NA; d_call: NA; cdr3_aa: CASSSSVYSNQPQHF; cdr3_nt: TGTGCCAGCAGTTCGAGCGTGTATAGCAATCAGCCCCAGCATTTT
j_call: TRBJ1-1; v_call: TRBV20-1; clone_size: many; d_call: NA; cdr3_aa: CSAWGGGRDTEAFF; cdr3_nt: TGCAGTGCTTGGGGGGGGGGTCGGGACACTGAAGCTTTCTTT
j_call: TRBJ2-7; v_call: TRBV15; clone_size: few; d_call: NA; cdr3_aa: CATSIEGAPSYEQYF; cdr3_nt: TGTGCCACCAGCATTGAAGGAGCCCCTTCCTACGAGCAGTACTTC
j_call: TRBJ2-3; v_call: TRBV4-3; clone_size: many; d_call: NA; cdr3_aa: CASSQDPGTDTQYF; cdr3_nt: TGCGCCAGCAGCCAAGATCCAGGCACAGATACGCAGTATTTT
j_call: TRBJ1-1; v_call: TRBV6-6; clone_size: NA; d_call: NA; cdr3_aa: CASSYTAGWDEAFF; cdr3_nt: TGTGCCAGCAGTTACACCGCAGGGTGGGATGAAGCTTTCTTT
j_call: TRBJ1-2; v_call: TRBV7-2; clone_size: many; d_call: NA; cdr3_aa: CASSLGRGDYGYTF; cdr3_nt: TGCGCCAGCAGCTTGGGCAGGGGAGACTATGGCTACACCTTC
j_call: TRBJ1-2; v_call: TRBV29-1; clone_size: NA; d_call: NA; cdr3_aa: CSTSPLWGGYTF; cdr3_nt: TGCAGCACCTCCCCACTGTGGGGCGGCTACACCTTC
j_call: TRBJ2-2; v_call: TRBV3-1; clone_size: few; d_call: NA; cdr3_aa: CASSPGGTGELFF; cdr3_nt: TGTGCCAGCAGCCCCGGGGGCACCGGGGAGCTGTTTTTT
j_call: TRBJ2-7; v_call: TRBV15; clone_size: few; d_call: TRBD2; cdr3_aa: CATSRDWTSGEYEQYF; cdr3_nt: TGTGCCACCAGCAGAGATTGGACTAGCGGTGAATACGAGCAGTACTTC
j_call: TRBJ2-3; v_call: TRBV10-3; clone_size: many; d_call: TRBD1; cdr3_aa: CAISESEDRGSTDTQYF; cdr3_nt: TGTGCCATCAGTGAGTCGGAGGACAGGGGAAGCACAGATACGCAGTATTTT
j_call: TRBJ1-2; v_call: TRBV4-1; clone_size: few; d_call: NA; cdr3_aa: CASSPRGGGSYGYTF; cdr3_nt: TGCGCCAGCAGCCCCCGCGGAGGAGGGAGCTATGGCTACACCTTC
j_call: TRBJ2-2; v_call: TRBV27; clone_size: few; d_call: NA; cdr3_aa: CASSPRGGTGELFF; cdr3_nt: TGTGCCAGCAGTCCGAGAGGGGGAACCGGGGAGCTGTTTTTT
j_call: TRBJ2-6; v_call: TRBV6-1; clone_size: NA; d_call: TRBD1; cdr3_aa: CASSRQGSYSGANGLTF; cdr3_nt: TGTGCCAGCAGTAGACAGGGTTCGTACTCTGGGGCCAACGGCCTGACTTTC
j_call: TRBJ2-1; v_call: TRBV29-1; clone_size: NA; d_call: TRBD2; cdr3_aa: CGVEELAKRNNEQFF; cdr3_nt: TGCGGCGTTGAAGAACTAGCGAAACGAAACAATGAGCAGTTCTTC
j_call: TRBJ1-1; v_call: TRBV7-9; clone_size: NA; d_call: NA; cdr3_aa: CASSSSGGEAFF; cdr3_nt: TGTGCCAGCAGCTCCAGTGGAGGTGAAGCTTTCTTT
j_call: TRBJ2-7; v_call: TRBV7-8; clone_size: NA; d_call: TRBD1; cdr3_aa: CASSLARTGGYEQYF; cdr3_nt: TGTGCCAGCAGCTTGGCCAGGACAGGGGGATACGAGCAGTACTTC
j_call: TRBJ2-7; v_call: TRBV20-1; clone_size: NA; d_call: TRBD2; cdr3_aa: CSAKLAGLYEQYF; cdr3_nt: TGCAGTGCTAAGCTAGCGGGACTTTACGAGCAGTACTTC
j_call: TRBJ2-3; v_call: TRBV20-1; clone_size: few; d_call: NA; cdr3_aa: CSAANTDTQYF; cdr3_nt: TGCAGTGCTGCGAACACAGATACGCAGTATTTT
j_call: TRBJ2-3; v_call: TRBV6-5; clone_size: NA; d_call: NA; cdr3_aa: CASSYLKRSSADTQYF; cdr3_nt: TGTGCCAGCAGTTACCTAAAGCGGTCTAGCGCAGATACGCAGTATTTT
j_call: TRBJ2-5; v_call: TRBV28; clone_size: NA; d_call: NA; cdr3_aa: CASSRVGTRLETQYF; cdr3_nt: TGTGCCAGCAGTAGGGTCGGGACAAGGCTAGAGACCCAGTACTTC
j_call: TRBJ1-1; v_call: TRBV13; clone_size: NA; d_call: NA; cdr3_aa: CASSPAGSMNTEAFF; cdr3_nt: TGTGCCAGCAGCCCCGCGGGCAGTATGAACACTGAAGCTTTCTTT
j_call: TRBJ2-4; v_call: TRBV10-3; clone_size: many; d_call: NA; cdr3_aa: CAISAVLGIQYF; cdr3_nt: TGTGCCATCAGTGCTGTCCTCGGCATTCAGTACTTC
j_call: TRBJ2-5; v_call: TRBV29-1; clone_size: few; d_call: NA; cdr3_aa: CSGSKAQETQYF; cdr3_nt: TGCAGCGGCAGCAAAGCCCAAGAGACCCAGTACTTC
j_call: TRBJ1-1; v_call: TRBV6-2/TRBV6-3; clone_size: NA; d_call: TRBD1; cdr3_aa: CACSYRDRGRAEAFF; cdr3_nt: TGTGCCTGCAGTTACAGGGACAGGGGGAGGGCTGAAGCTTTCTTT